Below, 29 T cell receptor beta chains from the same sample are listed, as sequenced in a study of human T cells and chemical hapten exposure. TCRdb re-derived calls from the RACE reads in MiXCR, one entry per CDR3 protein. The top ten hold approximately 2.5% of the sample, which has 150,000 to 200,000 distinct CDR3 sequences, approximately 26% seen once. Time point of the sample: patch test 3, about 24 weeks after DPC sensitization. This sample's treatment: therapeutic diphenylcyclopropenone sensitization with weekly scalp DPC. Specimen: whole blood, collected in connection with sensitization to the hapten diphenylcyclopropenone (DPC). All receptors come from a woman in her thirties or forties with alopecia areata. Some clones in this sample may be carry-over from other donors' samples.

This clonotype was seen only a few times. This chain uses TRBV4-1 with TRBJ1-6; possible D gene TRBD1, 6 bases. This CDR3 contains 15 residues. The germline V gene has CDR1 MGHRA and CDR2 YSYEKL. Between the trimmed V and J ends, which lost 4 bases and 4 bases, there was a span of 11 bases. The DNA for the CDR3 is TGCGCCAGCAGCCCACGGACAGTGTATAATTCACCCCTCCACTTT. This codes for CASSPRTVYNSPLHF.

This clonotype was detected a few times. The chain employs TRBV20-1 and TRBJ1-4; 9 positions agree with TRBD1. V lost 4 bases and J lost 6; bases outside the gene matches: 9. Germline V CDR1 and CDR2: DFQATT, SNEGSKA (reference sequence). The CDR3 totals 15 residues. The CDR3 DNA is TGCAGTGCTACTCGGTCGGGACAGGGTCATGAAAAACTGTTTTTT. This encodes CSATRSGQGHEKLFF.

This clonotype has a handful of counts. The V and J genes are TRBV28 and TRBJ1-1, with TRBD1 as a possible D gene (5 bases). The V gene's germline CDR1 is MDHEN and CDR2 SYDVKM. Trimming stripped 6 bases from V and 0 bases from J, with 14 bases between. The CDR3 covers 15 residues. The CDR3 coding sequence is TGTGCCAGCAGGCCAGGGAAGGGCATGAACACTGAAGCTTTCTTT. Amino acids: CASRPGKGMNTEAFF.

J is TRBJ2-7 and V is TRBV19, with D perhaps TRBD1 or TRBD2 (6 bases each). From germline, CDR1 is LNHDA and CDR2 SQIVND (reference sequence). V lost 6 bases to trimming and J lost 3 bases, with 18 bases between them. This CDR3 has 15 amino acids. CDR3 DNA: TGTGCCAGTAGATCCTTGGGGGGCTACTTCTACGAGCAGTACTTC. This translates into CASRSLGGYFYEQYF.

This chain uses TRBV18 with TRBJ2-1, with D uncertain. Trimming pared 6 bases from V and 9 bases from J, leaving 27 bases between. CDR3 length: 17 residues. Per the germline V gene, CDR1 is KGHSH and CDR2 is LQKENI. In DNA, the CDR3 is TGTGCCAGCTCGCCCAGGAAGGGAAGTATCCCCCCCGTTGAGCAGTTCTTC. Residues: CASSPRKGSIPPVEQFF.

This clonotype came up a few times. Here the CDR3 reads CSVARDGRYEQYF. For the CDR3, the DNA is TGCAGCGTGGCTCGGGACGGACGCTACGAGCAGTACTTC. This chain joins TRBV29-1 and TRBJ2-7; either TRBD1 or TRBD2 may supply D (5 bases each). This CDR3 comprises 13 residues. Trimming removed 6 bases from V and 3 bases from J, with 15 bases in between. Germline lookup yields CDR1 SQVTM and CDR2 ANQGSEA.

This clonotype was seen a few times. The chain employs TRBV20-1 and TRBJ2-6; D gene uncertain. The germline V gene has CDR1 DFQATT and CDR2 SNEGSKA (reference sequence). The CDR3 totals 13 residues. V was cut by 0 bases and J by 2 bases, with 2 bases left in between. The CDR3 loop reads CSARDPGANVLTF. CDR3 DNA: TGCAGTGCTAGAGACCCTGGGGCCAACGTCCTGACTTTC.

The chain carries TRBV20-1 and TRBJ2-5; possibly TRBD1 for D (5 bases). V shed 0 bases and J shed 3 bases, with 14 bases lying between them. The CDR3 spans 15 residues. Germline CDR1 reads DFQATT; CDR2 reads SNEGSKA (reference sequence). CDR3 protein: CSARDISGIKETQYF. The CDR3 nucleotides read TGCAGTGCTAGAGATATTTCAGGGATAAAAGAGACCCAGTACTTC.

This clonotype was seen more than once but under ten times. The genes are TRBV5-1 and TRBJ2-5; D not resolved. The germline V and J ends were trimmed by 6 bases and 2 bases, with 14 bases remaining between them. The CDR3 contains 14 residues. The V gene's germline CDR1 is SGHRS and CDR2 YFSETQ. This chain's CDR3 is CASTPVLGQETQYF. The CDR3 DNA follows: TGCGCCAGCACCCCGGTCCTGGGGCAAGAGACCCAGTACTTC.

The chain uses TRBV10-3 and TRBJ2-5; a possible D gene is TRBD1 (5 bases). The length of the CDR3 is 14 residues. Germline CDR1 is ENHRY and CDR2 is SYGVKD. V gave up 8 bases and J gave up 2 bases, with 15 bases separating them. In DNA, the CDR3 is TGTGCCATCCAAAAGGACAATTCTCAAGAGACCCAGTACTTC. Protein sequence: CAIQKDNSQETQYF.

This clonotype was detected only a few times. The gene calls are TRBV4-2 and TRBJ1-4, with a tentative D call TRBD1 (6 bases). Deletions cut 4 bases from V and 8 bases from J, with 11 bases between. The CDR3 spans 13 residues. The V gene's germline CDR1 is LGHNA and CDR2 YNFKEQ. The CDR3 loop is CASSLGQQEKLFF. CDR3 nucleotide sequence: TGTGCCAGCAGCCTAGGACAGCAAGAAAAACTGTTTTTT.

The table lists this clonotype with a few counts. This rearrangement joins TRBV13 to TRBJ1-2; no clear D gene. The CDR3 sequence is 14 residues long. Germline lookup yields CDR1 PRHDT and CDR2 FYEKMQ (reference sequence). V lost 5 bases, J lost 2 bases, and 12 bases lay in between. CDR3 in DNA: TGTGCCAGCAGCCCTCCAGGAGTCAACTATGGCTACACCTTC. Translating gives CASSPPGVNYGYTF. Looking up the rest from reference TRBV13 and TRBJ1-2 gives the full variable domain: AAGVIQSPRHLIKEKRETATLKCYPIPRHDTVYWYQQGPGQDPQFLISFYEKMQSDKGSIPDRFSAQQFSDYHSELNMSSLELGDSALYFCASSPPGVNYGYTFGSGTRLTVV.

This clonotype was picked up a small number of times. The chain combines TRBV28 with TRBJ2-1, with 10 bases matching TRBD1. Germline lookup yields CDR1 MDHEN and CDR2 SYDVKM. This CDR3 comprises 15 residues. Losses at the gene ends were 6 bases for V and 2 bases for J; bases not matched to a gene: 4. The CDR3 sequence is CASRYGTGAYNEQFF. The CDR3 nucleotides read TGTGCCAGCAGATACGGGACAGGGGCCTACAATGAGCAGTTCTTC.

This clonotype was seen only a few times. The CDR3 is CASSQVGGGQDTQYF. CDR3 DNA: TGCGCCAGCAGCCAAGTTGGTGGGGGGCAGGATACGCAGTATTTT. The genes are TRBV4-3 and TRBJ2-3; D is possibly TRBD1 or TRBD2 (6 bases each). The CDR3 is 15 amino acids. Trimming shortened V by 1 base and J by 6 bases, and 14 bases separated the two germline ends. Germline V CDR1 and CDR2: LGHNA, YSLEER.

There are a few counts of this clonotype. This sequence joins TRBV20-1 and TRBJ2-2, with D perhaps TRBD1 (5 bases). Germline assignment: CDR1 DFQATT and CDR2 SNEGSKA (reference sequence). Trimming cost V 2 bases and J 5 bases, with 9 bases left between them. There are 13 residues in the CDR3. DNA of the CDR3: TGCAGTGCTAGACAGGGTCGGACCGGGGAGCTGTTTTTT. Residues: CSARQGRTGELFF.

CDR3 in amino acids: CASSLLGFRSTDTQYF. CDR3 nucleotide sequence: TGTGCCAGCAGTTTACTAGGGTTCCGCTCCACAGATACGCAGTATTTT. This sequence joins TRBV12-3 or TRBV12-4 and TRBJ2-3; D not certain. The germline V and J ends were trimmed by 2 bases and 2 bases, with 14 bases remaining between them. This CDR3 region has 16 residues.

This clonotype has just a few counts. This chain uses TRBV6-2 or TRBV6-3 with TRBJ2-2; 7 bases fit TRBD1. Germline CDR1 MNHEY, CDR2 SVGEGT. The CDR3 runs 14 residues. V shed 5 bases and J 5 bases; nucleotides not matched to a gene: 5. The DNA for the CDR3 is TGTGCCAGCAGTGCCCTGACAGGGACCGGGGAGCTGTTTTTT. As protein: CASSALTGTGELFF.

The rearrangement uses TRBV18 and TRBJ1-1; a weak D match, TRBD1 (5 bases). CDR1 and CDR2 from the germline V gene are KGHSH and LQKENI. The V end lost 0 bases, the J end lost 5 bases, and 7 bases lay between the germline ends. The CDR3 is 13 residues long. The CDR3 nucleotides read TGTGCCAGCTCACCACCTGGGGGGACTGAAGCTTTCTTT. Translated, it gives CASSPPGGTEAFF.

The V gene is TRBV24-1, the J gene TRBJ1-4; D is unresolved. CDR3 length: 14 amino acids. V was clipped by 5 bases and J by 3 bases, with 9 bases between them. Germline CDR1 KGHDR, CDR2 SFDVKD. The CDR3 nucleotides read TGTGCCACCAGTGTGGCAGGCCCTAATGAAAAACTGTTTTTT. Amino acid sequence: CATSVAGPNEKLFF.

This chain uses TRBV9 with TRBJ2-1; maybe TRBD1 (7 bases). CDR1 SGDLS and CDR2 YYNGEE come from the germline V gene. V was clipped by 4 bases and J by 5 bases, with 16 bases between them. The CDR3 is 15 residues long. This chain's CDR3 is CASSQSSRGDNEQFF. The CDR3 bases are TGTGCCAGCAGCCAATCCAGCAGGGGGGACAATGAGCAGTTCTTC.

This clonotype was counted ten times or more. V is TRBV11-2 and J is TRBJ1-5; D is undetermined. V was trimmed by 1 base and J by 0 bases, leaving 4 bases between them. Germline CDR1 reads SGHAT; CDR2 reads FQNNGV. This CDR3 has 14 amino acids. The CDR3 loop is CASSLGVSNQPQHF. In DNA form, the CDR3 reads TGTGCCAGCAGCTTAGGGGTTAGCAATCAGCCCCAGCATTTT.

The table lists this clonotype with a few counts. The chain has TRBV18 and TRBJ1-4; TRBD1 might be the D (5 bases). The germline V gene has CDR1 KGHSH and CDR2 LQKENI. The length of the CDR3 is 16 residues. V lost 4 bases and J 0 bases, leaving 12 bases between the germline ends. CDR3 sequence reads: CASSRWTLATNEKLFF. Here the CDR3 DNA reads TGTGCCAGCTCACGTTGGACACTTGCAACTAATGAAAAACTGTTTTTT.

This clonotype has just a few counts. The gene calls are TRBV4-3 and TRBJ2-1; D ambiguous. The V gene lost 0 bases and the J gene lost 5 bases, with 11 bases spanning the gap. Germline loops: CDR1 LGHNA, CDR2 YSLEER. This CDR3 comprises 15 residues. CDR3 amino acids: CASSQEPHANNEQFF. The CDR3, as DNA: TGCGCCAGCAGCCAAGAACCCCATGCCAACAATGAGCAGTTCTTC.

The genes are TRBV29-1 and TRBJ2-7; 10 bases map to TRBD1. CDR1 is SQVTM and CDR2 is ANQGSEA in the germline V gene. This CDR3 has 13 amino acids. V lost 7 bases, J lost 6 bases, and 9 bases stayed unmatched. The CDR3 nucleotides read TGCAGCGCCACGGGACAGGGGTACGGCGAGCAGTACTTC. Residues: CSATGQGYGEQYF.

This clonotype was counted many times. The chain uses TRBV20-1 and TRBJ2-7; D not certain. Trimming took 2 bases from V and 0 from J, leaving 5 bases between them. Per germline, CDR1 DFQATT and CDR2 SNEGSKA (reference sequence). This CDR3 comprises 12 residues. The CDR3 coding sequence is TGCAGTGCTAGACAGAACTCCTACGAGCAGTACTTC. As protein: CSARQNSYEQYF.

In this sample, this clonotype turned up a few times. Here the CDR3 reads CASRERGASYNEQFF. The CDR3 region has the DNA TGTGCCAGCCGAGAGCGGGGCGCCTCCTACAATGAGCAGTTCTTC. The gene calls are TRBV6-2 or TRBV6-3 and TRBJ2-1; 7 positions agree with TRBD2. This CDR3 has 15 residues. Germline V CDR1 and CDR2: MNHEY, SVGEGT. With V trimmed by 8 bases and J by 0 bases, 7 bases remained unmatched.

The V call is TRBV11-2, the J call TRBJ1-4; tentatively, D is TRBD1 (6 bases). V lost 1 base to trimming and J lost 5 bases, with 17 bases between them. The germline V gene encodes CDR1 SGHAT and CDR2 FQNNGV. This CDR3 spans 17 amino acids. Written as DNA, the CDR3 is TGTGCCAGCAGCTTAGCCGGGTTCGGGACACTCAATGAAAAACTGTTTTTT. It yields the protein CASSLAGFGTLNEKLFF.

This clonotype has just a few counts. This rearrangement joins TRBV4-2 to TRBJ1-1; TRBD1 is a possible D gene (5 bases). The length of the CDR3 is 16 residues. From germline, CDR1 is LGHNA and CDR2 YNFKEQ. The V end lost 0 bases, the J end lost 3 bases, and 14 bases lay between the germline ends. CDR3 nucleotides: TGTGCCAGCAGCCAAGAACGGACCAGGGCGGACACTGAAGCTTTCTTT. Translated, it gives CASSQERTRADTEAFF.

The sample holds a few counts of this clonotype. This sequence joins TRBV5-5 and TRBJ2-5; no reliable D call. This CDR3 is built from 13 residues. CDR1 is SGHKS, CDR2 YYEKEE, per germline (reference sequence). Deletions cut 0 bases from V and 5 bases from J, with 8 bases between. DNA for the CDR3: TGTGCCAGCAGCTTGGCCACTGCGGAGACCCAGTACTTC. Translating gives CASSLATAETQYF.